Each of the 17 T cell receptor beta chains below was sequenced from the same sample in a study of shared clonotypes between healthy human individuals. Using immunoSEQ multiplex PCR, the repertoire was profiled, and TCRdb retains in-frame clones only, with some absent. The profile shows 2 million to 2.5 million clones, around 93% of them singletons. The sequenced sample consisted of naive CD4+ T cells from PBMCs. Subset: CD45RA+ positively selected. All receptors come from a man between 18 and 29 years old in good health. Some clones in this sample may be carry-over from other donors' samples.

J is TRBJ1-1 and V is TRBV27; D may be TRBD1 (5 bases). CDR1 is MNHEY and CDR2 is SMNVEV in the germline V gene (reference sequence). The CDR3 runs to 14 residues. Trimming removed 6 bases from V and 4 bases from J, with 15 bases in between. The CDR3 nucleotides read TGTGCCAGCAGCTCCCTCACCGGGGGCACTGAAGCTTTCTTT. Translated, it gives CASSSLTGGTEAFF.

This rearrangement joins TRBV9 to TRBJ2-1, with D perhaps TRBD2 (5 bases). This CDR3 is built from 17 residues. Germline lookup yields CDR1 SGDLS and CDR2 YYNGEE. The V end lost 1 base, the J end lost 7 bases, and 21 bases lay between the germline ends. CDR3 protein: CASSVNALGSTGNEQFF. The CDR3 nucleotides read TGTGCCAGCAGCGTAAATGCGTTGGGGAGTACGGGTAATGAGCAGTTCTTC.

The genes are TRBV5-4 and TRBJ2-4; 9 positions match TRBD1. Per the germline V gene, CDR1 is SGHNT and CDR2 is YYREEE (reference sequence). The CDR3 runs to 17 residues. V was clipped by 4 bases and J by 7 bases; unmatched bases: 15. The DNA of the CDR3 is TGTGCCAGCAGCCTTGCGGGACAGGGTTTTGGGAGGAACATTCAGTACTTC. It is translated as CASSLAGQGFGRNIQYF.

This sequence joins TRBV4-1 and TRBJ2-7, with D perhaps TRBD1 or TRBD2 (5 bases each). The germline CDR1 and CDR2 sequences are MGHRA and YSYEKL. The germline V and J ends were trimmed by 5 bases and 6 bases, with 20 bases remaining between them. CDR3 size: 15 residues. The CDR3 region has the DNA TGCGCCAGCAGCTCGCGAGGGGACGTTTTCCGCGAGCAGTACTTC. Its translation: CASSSRGDVFREQYF.

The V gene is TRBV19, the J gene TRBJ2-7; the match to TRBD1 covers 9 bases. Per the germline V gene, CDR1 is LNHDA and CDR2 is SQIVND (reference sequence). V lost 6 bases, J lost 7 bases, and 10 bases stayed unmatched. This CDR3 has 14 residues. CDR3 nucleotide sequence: TGTGCCAGTAGGAGGGACAGGGTGAGTCGGGAGCAGTACTTC. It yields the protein CASRRDRVSREQYF.

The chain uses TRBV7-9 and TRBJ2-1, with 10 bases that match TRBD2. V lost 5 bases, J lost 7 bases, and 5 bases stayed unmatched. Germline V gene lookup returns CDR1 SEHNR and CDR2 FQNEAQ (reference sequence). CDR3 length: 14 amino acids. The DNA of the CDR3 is TGTGCCAGCAGCCCACTAGCGGGGAGAAATGAGCAGTTCTTC. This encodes CASSPLAGRNEQFF.

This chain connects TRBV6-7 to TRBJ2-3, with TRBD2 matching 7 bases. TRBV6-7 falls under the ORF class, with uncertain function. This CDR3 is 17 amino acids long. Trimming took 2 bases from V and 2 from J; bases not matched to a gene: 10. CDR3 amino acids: CASSYPPTSRYTDTQYF. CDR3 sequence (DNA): TGTGCCAGCAGTTACCCACCGACTAGCCGATACACAGATACGCAGTATTTT.

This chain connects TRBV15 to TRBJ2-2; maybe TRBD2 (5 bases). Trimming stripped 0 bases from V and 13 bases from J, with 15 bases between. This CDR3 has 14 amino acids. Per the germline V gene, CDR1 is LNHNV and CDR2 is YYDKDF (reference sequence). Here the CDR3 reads CATSRDFEGGGLFF. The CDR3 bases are TGTGCCACCAGCAGAGATTTCGAAGGAGGAGGGCTGTTTTTT.

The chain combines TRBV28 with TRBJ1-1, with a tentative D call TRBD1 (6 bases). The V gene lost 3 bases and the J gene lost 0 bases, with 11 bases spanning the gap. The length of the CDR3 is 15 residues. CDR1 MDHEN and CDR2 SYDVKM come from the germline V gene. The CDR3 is CASSLYRVLNTEAFF. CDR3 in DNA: TGTGCCAGCAGTTTGTACAGGGTCCTGAACACTGAAGCTTTCTTT.

The CDR3: CASSRQGFSGNTIYF. The CDR3 bases are TGTGCCAGCAGTCGCCAGGGGTTCTCTGGAAACACCATATATTTT. The V call is TRBV28, the J call TRBJ1-3, with TRBD1 as a possible D gene (6 bases). Trimming left V 5 bases short and J 0 bases short, with 11 bases between. The CDR3 has 15 residues. Germline V gene data show CDR1 as MDHEN and CDR2 as SYDVKM. Together with reference TRBV28 and TRBJ1-3, the CDR3 gives the full variable domain: DVKVTQSSRYLVKRTGEKVFLECVQDMDHENMFWYRQDPGLGLRLIYFSYDVKMKEKGDIPEGYSVSREKKERFSLILESASTNQTSMYLCASSRQGFSGNTIYFGEGSWLTVV.

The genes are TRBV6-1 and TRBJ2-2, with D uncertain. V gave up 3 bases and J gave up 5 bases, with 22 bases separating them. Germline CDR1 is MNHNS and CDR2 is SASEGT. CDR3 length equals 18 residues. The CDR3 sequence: CASSDERVAPTWTGELFF. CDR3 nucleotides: TGTGCCAGCAGTGATGAGCGTGTAGCACCCACCTGGACCGGGGAGCTGTTTTTT.

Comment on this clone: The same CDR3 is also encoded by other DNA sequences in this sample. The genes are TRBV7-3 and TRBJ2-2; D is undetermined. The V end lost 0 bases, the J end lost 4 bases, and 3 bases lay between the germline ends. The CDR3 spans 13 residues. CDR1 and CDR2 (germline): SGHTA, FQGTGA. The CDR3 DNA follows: TGTGCCAGCAGCTTAACCGGCACCGGGGAGCTGTTTTTT. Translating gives CASSLTGTGELFF.

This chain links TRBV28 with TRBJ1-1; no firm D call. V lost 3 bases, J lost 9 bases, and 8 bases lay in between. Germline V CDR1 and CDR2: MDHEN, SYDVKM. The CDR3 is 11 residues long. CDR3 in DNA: TGTGCCAGCAGTTTCGAAGGGAAAGCTTTCTTT. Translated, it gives CASSFEGKAFF.

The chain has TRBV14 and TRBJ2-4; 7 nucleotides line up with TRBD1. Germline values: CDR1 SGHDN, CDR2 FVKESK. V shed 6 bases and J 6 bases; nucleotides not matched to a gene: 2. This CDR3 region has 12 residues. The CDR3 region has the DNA TGTGCCAGCAGTCACAGGGGAAACATTCAGTACTTC. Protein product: CASSHRGNIQYF.

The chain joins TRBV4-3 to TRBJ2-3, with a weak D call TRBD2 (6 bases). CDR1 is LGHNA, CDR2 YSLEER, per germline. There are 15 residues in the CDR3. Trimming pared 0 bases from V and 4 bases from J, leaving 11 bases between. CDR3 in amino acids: CASSQDSLASDTQYF. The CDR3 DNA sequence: TGCGCCAGCAGCCAAGACTCTCTAGCGTCAGATACGCAGTATTTT.

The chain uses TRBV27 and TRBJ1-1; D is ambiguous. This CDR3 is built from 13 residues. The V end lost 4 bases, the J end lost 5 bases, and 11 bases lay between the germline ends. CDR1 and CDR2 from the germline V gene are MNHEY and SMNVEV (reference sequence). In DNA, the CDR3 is TGTGCCAGCAGTTCGGGTTTTCGAACTGAAGCTTTCTTT. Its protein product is CASSSGFRTEAFF.

The CDR3 DNA sequence: TGTGCCGGGGAAGGCAGGAACACCGGGGAGCTGTTTTTT. Translated: CAGEGRNTGELFF. V is TRBV9 and J is TRBJ2-2; D is ambiguous. V was cut by 10 bases and J by 1 base, with 11 bases left in between. CDR1 and CDR2 (germline): SGDLS, YYNGEE. This CDR3 contains 13 residues.